A single sample gave rise to the 14 T cell receptor beta chains below, sequenced in a study of CD8 T cells in Susac syndrome. With random hexamers, roughly 0.45 to 1 ug RNA was reverse transcribed. TCRdb re-analysed the immunoSEQ multiplex PCR reads in MiXCR, keeping a single row per CDR3 protein. In the table there are roughly 200,000 distinct CDR3 sequences, approximately 93% of which are singletons. Sequenced sample: CD4+ T cells from PBMCs. The receptors were gathered from a human donor in good health.

A single count supports this clonotype. The chain recombines TRBV5-1 with TRBJ2-7; D unresolved. The CDR3 loop spans 15 amino acids. Germline V gives CDR1 SGHRS, CDR2 YFSETQ. The V gene lost 5 bases and the J gene lost 4 bases, with 19 bases spanning the gap. The chain's CDR3 is CASRGPPGRVYEQYV. The CDR3 DNA sequence: TGCGCCAGCAGAGGACCCCCGGGCCGGGTTTACGAGCAGTACGTC.

The gene calls are TRBV10-3 and TRBJ1-1; unclear D gene. Germline loops: CDR1 ENHRY, CDR2 SYGVKD. Trimming shortened V by 4 bases and J by 0 bases, and 12 bases separated the two germline ends. The CDR3 totals 15 residues. The CDR3 spells CAISGHSFMNTEAFF. CDR3 nucleotides: TGTGCCATCAGTGGTCATTCGTTCATGAACACTGAAGCTTTCTTT.

The rearrangement links TRBV29-1 to TRBJ1-2, with a weak D call TRBD1 (6 bases). The V end lost 4 bases, the J end lost 3 bases, and 9 bases lay between the germline ends. Germline V gene lookup returns CDR1 SQVTM and CDR2 ANQGSEA. The CDR3 runs to 12 residues. In DNA form, the CDR3 reads TGCAGCGTTGTGAGGGGGGACTATGGCTACACCTTC. It encodes CSVVRGDYGYTF.

The chain employs TRBV5-4 and TRBJ1-5; D might be TRBD1 (6 bases). Germline V lookup: CDR1 SGHNT, CDR2 YYREEE (reference sequence). V gave up 2 bases and J gave up 7 bases, with 13 bases separating them. The CDR3 is made up of 14 amino acids. The CDR3 sequence: CASSFGGQGQPQHF. CDR3 sequence (DNA): TGTGCCAGCAGCTTTGGGGGGCAAGGGCAGCCCCAGCATTTT.

The chain recombines TRBV29-1 with TRBJ1-2; D not certain. The CDR3 length is 14 residues. Trimming took off 4 bases at V and 4 bases at J, with 16 bases between the two ends. Per germline, CDR1 SQVTM and CDR2 ANQGSEA. The CDR3 DNA reads TGCAGCGTTGTAGTTCAGGTCTCGGGCTATGGCTACACCTTC. Amino acids: CSVVVQVSGYGYTF.

The V gene is TRBV12-3 or TRBV12-4, the J gene TRBJ1-1; the D gene is possibly TRBD1 (5 bases). Deletions cut 5 bases from V and 7 bases from J, with 20 bases between. This CDR3 contains 15 residues. CDR3 DNA: TGTGCCAGCAGTCTGGTACTCGTGACAGCCCTTGAAGCTTTCTTT. It specifies CASSLVLVTALEAFF.

The rearrangement joins TRBV7-8 to TRBJ1-4, with 10 bases fitting TRBD1. The trim removed 5 bases at V and 7 bases at J, leaving 7 bases unmatched. Germline CDR1 is SGHVS and CDR2 is FQNEAQ. The CDR3 has 15 residues. CDR3 DNA sequence: TGTGCCAGCAGCCTCACCGGGACAGGGGCTGAAAAACTGTTTTTT. Protein: CASSLTGTGAEKLFF.

V usage is TRBV23-1 and J usage is TRBJ1-1; D unclear. TRBV23-1 is known as an ORF, though its function is uncertain. CDR3 size: 15 residues. The V gene lost 3 bases and the J gene lost 4 bases, with 15 bases spanning the gap. The chain's CDR3 is CASSHREPSTTEAFF. CDR3 sequence (DNA): TGCGCCAGCAGTCATCGTGAACCCTCCACCACTGAAGCTTTCTTT.

The chain joins TRBV7-3 to TRBJ2-5; 14 bases align to TRBD2. Germline V CDR1 and CDR2: SGHTA, FQGTGA. Trimming at V came to 0 bases and at J to 3 bases, leaving 6 bases not matched to a gene. This CDR3 contains 18 residues. The CDR3 DNA reads as TGTGCCAGCAGCTTAACTTTCGCGGGACTAGCGGGGGAAGAGACCCAGTACTTC. It translates to CASSLTFAGLAGEETQYF.

The chain joins TRBV7-2 to TRBJ1-2; unclear D gene. Germline-derived CDR1 and CDR2 are SGHTA and FQGNSA. V lost 5 bases and J 4 bases, leaving 14 bases between the germline ends. The CDR3 is made up of 14 amino acids. This chain's CDR3 is CASSPTREGYGYTF. In DNA form, the CDR3 reads TGTGCCAGCAGCCCCACACGGGAAGGCTATGGCTACACCTTC.

The chain joins TRBV3-1 to TRBJ2-1; TRBD1 or TRBD2 may be the D gene (6 bases each). The CDR3 covers 14 residues. Looked up from germline, CDR1 is LGHDT and CDR2 is YNNKEL (reference sequence). V lost 0 bases to trimming and J lost 12 bases, with 15 bases between them. In nucleotides, the CDR3 is TGTGCCAGCAGCCAAGACCCGGGGGCGGTATGGCAGTTCTTC. Encoded protein: CASSQDPGAVWQFF.

The rearrangement links TRBV19 to TRBJ1-3, with no clear D. Germline assignment: CDR1 LNHDA and CDR2 SQIVND (reference sequence). This CDR3 is built from 14 residues. The V and J ends lost 7 bases and 0 bases respectively, with 10 bases between them. The CDR3 sequence is CASKEGYSGNTIYF. For the CDR3, the DNA is TGTGCCAGTAAGGAGGGCTACTCTGGAAACACCATATATTTT.

The CDR3 nucleotides read TGTGCCAGCAGTACGAGGCAGGGGGCAGCAGATACGCAGTATTTT. Protein: CASSTRQGAADTQYF. The rearrangement links TRBV12-3 or TRBV12-4 to TRBJ2-3, with 8 bases fitting TRBD1. The trim removed 5 bases at V and 4 bases at J, leaving 8 bases unmatched. The CDR3 is 15 residues long.

This chain joins TRBV12-3 or TRBV12-4 and TRBJ2-4; the match to TRBD1 covers 7 bases. This CDR3 has 16 residues. With 6 bases clipped from V and 2 bases from J, the junction kept 10 bases outside the gene matches. CDR3 protein: CASSTTGPKSKNIQYF. The CDR3 DNA reads TGTGCCAGCAGCACGACAGGGCCGAAATCCAAAAACATTCAGTACTTC.